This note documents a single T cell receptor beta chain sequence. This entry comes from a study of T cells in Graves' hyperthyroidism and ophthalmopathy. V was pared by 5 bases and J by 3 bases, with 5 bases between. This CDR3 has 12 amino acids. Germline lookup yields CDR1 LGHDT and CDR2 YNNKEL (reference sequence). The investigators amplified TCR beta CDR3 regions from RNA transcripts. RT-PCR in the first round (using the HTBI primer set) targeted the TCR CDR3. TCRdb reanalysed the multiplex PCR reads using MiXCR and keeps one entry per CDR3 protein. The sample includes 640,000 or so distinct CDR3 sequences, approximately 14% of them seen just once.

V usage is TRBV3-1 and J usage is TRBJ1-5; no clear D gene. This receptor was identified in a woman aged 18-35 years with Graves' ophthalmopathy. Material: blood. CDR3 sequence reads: CASSEFNQPQHF. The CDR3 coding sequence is TGTGCCAGCAGCGAATTCAATCAGCCCCAGCATTTT.